The T cell receptor beta chain under discussion was sequenced for a study of neurological immune-mediated disorders. Turning to the study itself: Of about 34 multiple sclerosis patients, some 31 were relapsing-remitting and 3 secondary progressive.

Germline V gene sequence: CDR1 DFQATT, CDR2 SNEGSKA (reference sequence). The CDR3 is 12 amino acids. The making of cDNA relied on 5'RACE with 10-nucleotide random UMIs. TCRdb called the 5' RACE reads again in MiXCR, with one record for every CDR3 protein. Found here are 50,000 to 65,000 distinct CDR3 sequences, under 5.5% of them singletons; the top ten hold roughly 3.3%. As to this clonotype: A read error may explain this, as a much larger clone is one base away.

The chain links TRBV20-1 to TRBJ2-1, with TRBD1 as a possible D gene (5 bases). Sequenced material: PBMCs. This clonotype was sampled from a woman aged 50 to 60 with multiple sclerosis. CDR3 region: CCALRQNNEQFF. The CDR3 DNA reads TGCTGTGCTCTAAGACAGAACAATGAGCAGTTCTTC.